This T cell receptor (beta chain) was captured in a study of CD8+CD57+ T cells in acquired aplastic anemia. Genomic DNA was employed as the template in profiling TCR beta VDJ and CDR3. TCRdb re-analysed the reads in MiXCR, keeping a single row per CDR3 protein. The data show approximately 180,000 distinct CDR3 sequences, roughly 65% seen once. The authors sequenced patients whose flow cytometry had shown CD8+CD57+ cell expansion. This clonotype came up a few times. This CDR3 has 13 residues. Germline loops: CDR1 MNHEY, CDR2 SMNVEV (reference sequence). The V gene lost 3 bases and the J gene lost 5 bases, with 8 bases spanning the gap.

The chain links TRBV27 to TRBJ2-4, with a possible D match to TRBD1 (5 bases). The sequence was collected from a human donor with aplastic anemia. The sample was sorted CD4+, CD8+, or CD8+CD57+ T cells (not recorded which) from PBMCs. The DNA for the CDR3 is TGTGCCAGCAGTTTCTCAGGGCAAAACATTCAGTACTTC. It specifies CASSFSGQNIQYF.